This T cell receptor beta chain was sequenced for a study of blood T cell repertoires in COVID-19. Study at large: COVID-19 samples from acute and convalescent phases originated in the United States, Italy and Spain.

Only in-frame clones appear in the TCRdb table, and some are missing; sequencing was by immunoSEQ multiplex PCR. Of about 220,000 clones listed, about 87% are singletons. Everyone who took part was 18 to 89 years old, and they came from 24 US areas. Membership in each cohort depended on participant-reported clinical history. This TCR came from a woman in her 30s who had recovered from COVID-19. The specimen was PBMCs or T cells enriched from blood (not recorded which).

CDR3 coding DNA: TGTGCCAGCAGAAGCACAGGGGATGGAAACACCATATATTTT. This codes for CASRSTGDGNTIYF. The gene calls are TRBV6-5 and TRBJ1-3, with TRBD1 matching over 7 bases. Germline assignment: CDR1 MNHEY and CDR2 SVGAGI. This CDR3 is built from 14 residues. The V gene end was trimmed by 6 bases and the J gene end by 3 bases; junction bases not matched to a gene: 5.